This is a list of T cell receptor beta chains from one sample in a study of blood T cell repertoires in COVID-19. The assay was immunoSEQ multiplex PCR, and TCRdb's table has in-frame clones only and misses some. This sample carries about 120,000 clones, 84% of them seen once, and the ten largest clones take 3.9%. The sequenced sample consisted of PBMCs or T cells enriched from blood (not recorded which). These receptors were taken from a woman in her thirties who had recovered from COVID-19. Each CDR3 is given without its conserved first and last residue.

TRBJ2-7	TRBV20-1	SARSSYEQY
TRBJ2-1	TRBV9	ASSVGPDNYNEQF
TRBJ2-2	TRBV7-6	ASSHSTGELF
TRBJ2-3	TRBV6-4	ASSDSSGSDTQY
TRBJ1-4	TRBV6-1	ASSEPGSGDEKLF
TRBJ2-4	TRBV27	ASSPLRSGGFLNIQY
TRBJ2-7	TRBV4-1	ASSQETSGFYEQY
TRBJ2-1	TRBV19	ASSPREQIDNEQF
TRBJ1-1	TRBV5-1	ASSLGQIYSYTEAF
TRBJ2-7	TRBV4-3	ASSQEGADSSYEQY
TRBJ2-2	TRBV5-1	ASSFGGRASPSTGELF
TRBJ2-7	TRBV2	ASSAGQSSYEQY
TRBJ1-6	TRBV11-2	ASRQLTGNGDNSPLH
TRBJ2-3	TRBV3-1/TRBV3-2	ASSQKGGRWNTQY
TRBJ2-2	TRBV4-3	ASSRLAGGNTGELF
TRBJ1-4	TRBV7-2	ASSPDRGEKLF
TRBJ2-7	TRBV19	ASRTSGSSYEQY
TRBJ1-2	TRBV4-1	ASSQSMTVNYGYT
TRBJ1-6	TRBV7-3	ASSLNGASNSPLH
TRBJ1-2	TRBV19	ASSSVGDRYGYT
TRBJ2-7	TRBV20-1	SARGPYEQY
TRBJ2-7	TRBV5-1	ASSLNAPTEQY
TRBJ1-4	TRBV6-5	ASSRGQGEEKLF
TRBJ1-3	TRBV28	ASRDRGGRGGNTIY
TRBJ2-7	TRBV18	ASSPKWDRVQVEQY
TRBJ2-5	TRBV28	ASSSLAGFQETQY
TRBJ2-1	TRBV6-2/TRBV6-3	ASSFQTSGRDEQF
TRBJ1-2	TRBV6-4	ASKRTGAGGYT
TRBJ2-5	TRBV19	ASSIGASGRQTQY
TRBJ2-1	TRBV9	ASSVPRLAGGHNEQF
TRBJ2-2	TRBV29-1	SASRYANTGELF
TRBJ2-3	TRBV5-1	ASSLALQASTDTQY
TRBJ1-1	TRBV27	ASSSGQGAVVAEAF
TRBJ1-2	TRBV7-2	ASSNNRGRGGYT
TRBJ1-2	TRBV28	ASSFPVFGVNGYT
TRBJ2-2	TRBV2	ASRVQGGPTGELF
TRBJ1-4	TRBV18	ASSRDTGEEKLF
TRBJ2-3	TRBV19	ASRGRGGTDTQY
TRBJ2-2	TRBV27	ASYKWGQGGSTGELF
TRBJ1-1	TRBV28	ASSLTGRITEAF
TRBJ2-7	TRBV6-1	ASSEAGLAVYEQY
TRBJ2-1	TRBV14	ASRNRGRFNEQF
TRBJ2-1	TRBV27	ASSLLGAHEQF
TRBJ1-2	TRBV10-3	AISDPLQGAGGYT
TRBJ1-4	TRBV30	AWRRDRGPTTTNEKLF
TRBJ1-5	TRBV2	ASSGTGKNQPQH
TRBJ1-1	TRBV4-2	ASSQAGEPGQGGTEAF
TRBJ2-2	TRBV5-4	ASSGGGRGTGELF
TRBJ2-1	TRBV6-2/TRBV6-3	ASSYPQVEEF
TRBJ1-1	TRBV4-1	ASSPYRGQEEAF
TRBJ1-1	TRBV19	ASSLAREAF
TRBJ2-1	TRBV3-1/TRBV3-2	ASSHTENFRGAYNEQF
TRBJ1-5	TRBV7-8	ASGVVGAYSNQPQH
TRBJ2-1	TRBV6-4	ASSLGTSTVDEQF
TRBJ1-1	TRBV30	AFHPRGGGALGVKAF
TRBJ2-1	TRBV4-3	ASSQGKGVYEQF
TRBJ2-7	TRBV7-9	ASSPLTSRANEQY